This T cell receptor beta chain was recovered during a study of T cells in Graves' hyperthyroidism and ophthalmopathy (dated by TCRdb to the late 2010s). In the study overall: To identify TCR V-J signatures that set the groups apart, the researchers used a discovery cohort of 90 to 100 patients, made up of roughly 40 with Graves' ophthalmopathy and 55 to 65 with stable Graves' hyperthyroidism. Whether ophthalmopathy could be predicted prospectively was tested in an independent validation cohort made up of roughly 19 hyperthyroidism patients plus 17 patients who later progressed to ophthalmopathy. The approximately 95 discovery patients were divided at random into training and test sets in a 7:3 ratio. In addition, the study compared T-cell repertoires in thyroid tissue and in blood from five or six Graves' hyperthyroidism patients. After blood sampling, hyperthyroidism patients were treated with methimazole at a starting dose of 30 mg daily, and ophthalmopathy patients were treated with high-dose intravenous methylprednisolone. The paper reports TCR Vbeta CDR3 sequencing of over 120 peripheral blood samples: fewer than 50 ophthalmopathy, fewer than 80 hyperthyroidism and roughly 17 progressor patients.

Any patient with an uncontrolled infection, another autoimmune disease, pregnancy or lactation was excluded. Diagnoses were established on the basis of clinical symptoms, serum thyroxine and TRAb, thyroid ultrasound, and orbital computed tomography. Total RNA was extracted with Trizol reagent, and quality was checked on an Agilent 2100 Bioanalyzer. About this clonotype: Its binding antigen is unknown. The sample holds no much larger clone one base away, and base qualities are not on file.

The TCR beta CDR3 regions were amplified from RNA transcripts. A first-round RT-PCR of the TCR CDR3 used the HTBI primer set with the Qiagen OneStep RT-PCR kit. The libraries were constructed in a second round of multiplex PCR and then size-selected and purified. Sequencing of the libraries was done on an Illumina HiSeq2000 using paired-end 100 bp reads. The authors processed their data as follows. SOAPnuke was used to process the raw data, with reads discarded if the reads contained adapters or uncalled bases, had a mean Phred below 15, or lacked an exact constant-primer or identifier match. High-quality paired reads were merged using COPE v1.2.5, and each unique nucleotide sequence was defined as a clonotype. MiTCR v1.1 was used to align clonotypes to the IMGT TRBV, TRBD and TRBJ reference segments. The analysis included only V-J combinations with a frequency above 0.0001, which together covered 99% to 99.2% of the repertoires. A TCS score was defined as the ratio between F50 (clonal expansion) and ExV (chaos), using BLOSUM62-based TCRdist between CDR3 peptides within each V-J. Welch's t-statistics and random forest reduced roughly 530 V-J features to fewer than 15, which were used in a naive Bayes classifier (R e1071). The similarity between thyroid and blood repertoires was quantified using the Morisita-Horn index. Using fastp at Q25 and MiXCR, TCRdb reprocessed the public reads and kept productive beta chains. Rows with one shared CDR3 protein collapse into an entry with the most common genes and DNA. TCRdb, rather than the study authors, made the V and J calls. In this sample the table shows 540,000 or so distinct CDR3 sequences, 40% to 55% of which occur a single time. Roughly 19% of the sample lies in the top ten.

The investigation overall reported the following: Sample size was not statistically predetermined, and blinding of investigators to group allocation was not performed. A 13 V-J signature model separated ophthalmopathy from stable hyperthyroidism, with around 91% sensitivity and 81.08% specificity in cross-validation and 80%/75% in testing. Most expanded thyroid clonotypes (frequency above 0.001) were also detected in blood, suggesting blood repertoires may reflect thyroid immune responses. In validation, progression to ophthalmopathy was predicted by the model with nearly 71% sensitivity and 72.22% specificity, a median of about 6.8 months before onset.

As encoded in the germline V gene (reference sequence), CDR1 is LNHDA while CDR2 is SQIVND. The CDR3 covers 14 residues, taking in both the cysteine and the phenylalanine. Just the 42-base CDR3 DNA is kept, in frame starting at base 1. The germline V end is reduced by 11 bases and the J end by 0 bases; junction bases left unmatched: 4. The sample comprised peripheral blood or thyroid tissue (not recorded which). The chain is assembled from TRBV19 and TRBJ1-5; TRBD1 matches 10 bases in the middle. The TCR originated in an adult woman with Graves' disease, either hyperthyroidism or ophthalmopathy (not recorded which). The CDR3 protein sequence reads: CAETGGYSNQPQHF. The DNA sequence follows: TGTGCCGAGACAGGGGGCTATAGCAATCAGCCCCAGCATTTT.